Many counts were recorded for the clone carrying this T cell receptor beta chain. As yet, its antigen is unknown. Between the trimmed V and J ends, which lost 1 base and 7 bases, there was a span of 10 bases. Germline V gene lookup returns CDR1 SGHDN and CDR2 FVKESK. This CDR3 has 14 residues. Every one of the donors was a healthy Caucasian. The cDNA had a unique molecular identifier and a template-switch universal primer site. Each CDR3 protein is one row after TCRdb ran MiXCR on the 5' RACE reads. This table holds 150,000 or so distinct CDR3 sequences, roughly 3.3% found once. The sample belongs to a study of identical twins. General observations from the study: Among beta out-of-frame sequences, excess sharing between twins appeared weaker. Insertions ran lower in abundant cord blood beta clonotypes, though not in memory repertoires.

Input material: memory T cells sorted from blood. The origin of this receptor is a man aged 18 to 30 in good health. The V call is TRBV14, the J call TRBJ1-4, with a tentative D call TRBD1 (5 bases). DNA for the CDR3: TGTGCCAGCAGCCAAGCAGGGATTGGTGAAAAACTGTTTTTT. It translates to CASSQAGIGEKLFF.